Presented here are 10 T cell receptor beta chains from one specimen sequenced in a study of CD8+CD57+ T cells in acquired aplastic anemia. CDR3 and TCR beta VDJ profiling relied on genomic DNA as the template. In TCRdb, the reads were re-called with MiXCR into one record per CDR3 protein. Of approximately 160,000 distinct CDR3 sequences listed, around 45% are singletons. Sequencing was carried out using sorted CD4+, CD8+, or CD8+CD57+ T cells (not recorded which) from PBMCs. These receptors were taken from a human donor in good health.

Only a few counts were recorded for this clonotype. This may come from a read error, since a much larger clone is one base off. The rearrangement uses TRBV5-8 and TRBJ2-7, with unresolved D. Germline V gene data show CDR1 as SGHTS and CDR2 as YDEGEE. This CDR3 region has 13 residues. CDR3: CASSFQLSYGQYF. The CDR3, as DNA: TGTGCCAGCAGCTTTCAGCTCTCCTACGGGCAGTACTTC. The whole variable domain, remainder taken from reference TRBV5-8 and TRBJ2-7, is EAGVTQSPTHLIKTRGQQATLRCSPISGHTSVYWYQQALGLGLQFLLWYDEGEERNRGNFPPRFSGRQFPNYSSELNVNALELEDSALYLCASSFQLSYGQYFGPGTRLTVT.

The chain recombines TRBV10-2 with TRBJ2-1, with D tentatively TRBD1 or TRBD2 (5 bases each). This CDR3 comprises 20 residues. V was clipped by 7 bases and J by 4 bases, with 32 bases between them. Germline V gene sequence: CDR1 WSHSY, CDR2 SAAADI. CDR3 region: CASKKGSSGPTLSRYNEQFF. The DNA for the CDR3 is TGCGCCAGCAAGAAGGGCTCCTCGGGGCCGACCCTCTCCCGTTACAATGAGCAGTTCTTC.

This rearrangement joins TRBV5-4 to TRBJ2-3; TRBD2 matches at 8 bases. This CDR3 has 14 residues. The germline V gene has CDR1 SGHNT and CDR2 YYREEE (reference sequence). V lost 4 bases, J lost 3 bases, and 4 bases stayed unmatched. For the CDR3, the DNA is TGTGCCAGCAGCCCGGGGGGGCGGACAGATACGCAGTATTTT. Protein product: CASSPGGRTDTQYF.

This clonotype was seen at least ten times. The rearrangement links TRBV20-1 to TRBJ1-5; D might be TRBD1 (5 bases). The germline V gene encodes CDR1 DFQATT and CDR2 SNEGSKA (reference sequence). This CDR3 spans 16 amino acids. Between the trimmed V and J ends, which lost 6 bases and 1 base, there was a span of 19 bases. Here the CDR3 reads CSAHGAGGMSNQPQHF. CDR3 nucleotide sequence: TGCAGTGCCCACGGGGCCGGGGGGATGAGCAATCAGCCCCAGCATTTT.

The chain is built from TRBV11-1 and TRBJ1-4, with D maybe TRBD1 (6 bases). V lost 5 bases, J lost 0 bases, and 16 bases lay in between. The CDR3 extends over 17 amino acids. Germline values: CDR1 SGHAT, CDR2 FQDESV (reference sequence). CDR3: CASSPRTELATNEKLFF. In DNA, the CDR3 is TGTGCCAGCAGCCCAAGGACAGAACTAGCAACTAATGAAAAACTGTTTTTT.

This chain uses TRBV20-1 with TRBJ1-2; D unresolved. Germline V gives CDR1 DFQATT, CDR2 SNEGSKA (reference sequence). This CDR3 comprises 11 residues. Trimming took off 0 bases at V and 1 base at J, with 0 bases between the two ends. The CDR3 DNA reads TGCAGTGCTAGAGATAACTATGGCTACACCTTC. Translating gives CSARDNYGYTF.

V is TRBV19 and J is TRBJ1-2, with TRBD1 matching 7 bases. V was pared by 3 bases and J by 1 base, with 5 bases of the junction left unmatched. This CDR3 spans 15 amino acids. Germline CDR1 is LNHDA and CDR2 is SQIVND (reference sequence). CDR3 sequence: CASSIGQEINYGYTF. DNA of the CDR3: TGTGCCAGTAGTATCGGACAGGAGATTAACTATGGCTACACCTTC.

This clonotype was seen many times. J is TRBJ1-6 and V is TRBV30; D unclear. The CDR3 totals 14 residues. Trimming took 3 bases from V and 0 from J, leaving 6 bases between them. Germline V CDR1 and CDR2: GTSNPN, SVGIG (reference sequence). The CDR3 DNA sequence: TGTGCCTGGAGACTAAGCTCCTATAATTCACCCCTCCACTTT. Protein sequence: CAWRLSSYNSPLHF. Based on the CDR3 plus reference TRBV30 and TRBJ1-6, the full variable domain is SQTIHQWPATLVQPVGSPLSLECTVEGTSNPNLYWYRQAAGRGLQLLFYSVGIGQISSEVPQNLSASRPQDRQFILSSKKLLLSDSGFYLCAWRLSSYNSPLHFGNGTRLTVT.

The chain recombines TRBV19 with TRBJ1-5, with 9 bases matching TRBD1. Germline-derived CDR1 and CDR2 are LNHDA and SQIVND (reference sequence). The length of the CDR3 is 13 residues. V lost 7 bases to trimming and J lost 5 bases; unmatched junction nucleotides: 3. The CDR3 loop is CASKDRGDQPQHF. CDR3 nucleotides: TGTGCCAGTAAAGACAGGGGGGATCAGCCCCAGCATTTT.

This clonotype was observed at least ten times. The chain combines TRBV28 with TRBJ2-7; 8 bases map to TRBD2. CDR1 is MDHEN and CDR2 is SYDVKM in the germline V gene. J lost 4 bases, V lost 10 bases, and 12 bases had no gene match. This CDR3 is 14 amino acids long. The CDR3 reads CATCSGIEGYEQYF. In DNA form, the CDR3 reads TGTGCCACCTGTAGCGGGATTGAGGGGTACGAGCAGTACTTC.